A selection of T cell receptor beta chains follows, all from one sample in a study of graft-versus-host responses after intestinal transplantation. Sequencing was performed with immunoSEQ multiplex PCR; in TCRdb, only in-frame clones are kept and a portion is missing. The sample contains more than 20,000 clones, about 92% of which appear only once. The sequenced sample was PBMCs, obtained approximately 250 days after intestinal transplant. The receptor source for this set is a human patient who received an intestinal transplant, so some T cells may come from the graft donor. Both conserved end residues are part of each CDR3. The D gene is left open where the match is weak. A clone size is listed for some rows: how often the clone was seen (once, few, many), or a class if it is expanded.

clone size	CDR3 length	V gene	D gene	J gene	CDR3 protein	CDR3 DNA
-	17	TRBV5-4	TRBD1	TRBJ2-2	CASSLAWSGGWRGEPFF	TGTGCCAGCAGCTTGGCCTGGTCAGGGGGCTGGCGCGGGGAGCCGTTTTTT
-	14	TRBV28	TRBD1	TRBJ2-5	CASTTQGARETQYF	TGTGCCAGCACCACGCAGGGGGCCAGGGAGACCCAGTACTTC
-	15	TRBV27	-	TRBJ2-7	CASRPGGRLSYEQYF	TGTGCCAGCAGGCCCGGTGGCAGGCTATCCTACGAGCAGTACTTC
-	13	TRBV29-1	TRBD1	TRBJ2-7	CSVGTGDLYEQYF	TGCAGCGTGGGGACAGGGGACCTATACGAGCAGTACTTC
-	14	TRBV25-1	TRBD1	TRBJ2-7	CASRTGTGPYEQYF	TGTGCCAGCAGAACCGGGACAGGGCCCTACGAGCAGTACTTC
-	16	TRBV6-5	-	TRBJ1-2	CASSYSEWAGSDGYTF	TGTGCCAGCAGTTACTCGGAGTGGGCGGGTTCGGATGGCTACACCTTC
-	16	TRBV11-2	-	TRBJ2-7	CASSYLLAELSYEQYF	TGTGCCAGCAGCTATTTATTAGCGGAACTCTCCTACGAGCAGTACTTC
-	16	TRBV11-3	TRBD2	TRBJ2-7	CASSSSTSGRVYEQYF	TGTGCCAGCAGCTCTTCGACTAGCGGGAGAGTCTACGAGCAGTACTTC
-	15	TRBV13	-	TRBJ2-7	CASSLGGGTGYEQYF	TGTGCCAGCAGCTTAGGCGGGGGGACAGGCTACGAGCAGTACTTC
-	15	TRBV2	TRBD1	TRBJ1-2	CASIRPGGAFDGYTF	TGTGCCAGCATCCGCCCAGGGGGCGCCTTCGATGGCTACACCTTC
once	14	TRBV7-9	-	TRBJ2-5	CASSFDGPQETQYF	TGTGCCAGCAGCTTCGACGGACCCCAAGAGACCCAGTACTTC
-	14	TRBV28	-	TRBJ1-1	CASSLTGIDTEAFF	TGTGCCAGCAGTTTAACAGGCATCGACACTGAAGCTTTCTTT
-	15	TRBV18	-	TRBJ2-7	CASSPDERGGYEQYF	TGTGCCAGCTCACCGGATGAGAGGGGAGGATACGAGCAGTACTTC
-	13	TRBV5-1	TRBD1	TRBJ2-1	CASSWDSFNEQFF	TGCGCCAGCAGCTGGGACAGTTTCAATGAGCAGTTCTTC
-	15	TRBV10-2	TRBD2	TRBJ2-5	CASSQGREGVETQYF	TGCGCCAGCAGCCAAGGGCGGGAGGGAGTAGAGACCCAGTACTTC
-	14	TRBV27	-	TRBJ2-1	CASSFQPPDNEQFF	TGTGCCAGCAGTTTTCAGCCCCCTGACAATGAGCAGTTCTTC
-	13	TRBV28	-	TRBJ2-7	CASSLNLRGEQYF	TGTGCCAGCAGTTTAAACCTCAGGGGAGAGCAGTACTTC
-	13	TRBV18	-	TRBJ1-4	CASSAGRAGELFF	TGTGCCAGCTCAGCCGGGCGAGCAGGAGAACTGTTTTTT
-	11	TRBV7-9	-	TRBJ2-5	CASSSDQTQYF	TGTGCCAGCAGCTCCGATCAGACCCAGTACTTC
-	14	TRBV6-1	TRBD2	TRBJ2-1	CASKGGTSWDEQFF	TGTGCCAGCAAAGGTGGGACTAGCTGGGATGAGCAGTTCTTC
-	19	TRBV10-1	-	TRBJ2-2	CASSESIHAGVGNTGELFF	TGCGCCAGCAGTGAGTCGATTCATGCAGGGGTCGGGAACACCGGGGAGCTGTTTTTT
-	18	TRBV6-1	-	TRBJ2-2	CASSEARVRGGHTGELFF	TGTGCCAGCAGTGAAGCCCGTGTAAGGGGAGGACACACCGGGGAGCTGTTTTTT
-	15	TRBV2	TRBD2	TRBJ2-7	CASNYSPSGPYEQYF	TGTGCCAGCAACTATAGCCCTAGCGGACCCTACGAGCAGTACTTC
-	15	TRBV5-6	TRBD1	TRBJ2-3	CASSLTGGITDTQYF	TGTGCCAGCAGCTTGACAGGGGGCATCACAGATACGCAGTATTTT
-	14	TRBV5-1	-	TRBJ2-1	CASSKRDRYNEQFF	TGCGCCAGCAGCAAGCGGGACAGATACAATGAGCAGTTCTTC
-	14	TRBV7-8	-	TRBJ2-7	CASSLDREAYEQYF	TGTGCCAGCAGCTTAGACAGGGAGGCCTACGAGCAGTACTTC
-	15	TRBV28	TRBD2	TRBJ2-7	CASSPGTSGSYEQYF	TGTGCCAGCAGTCCTGGGACTAGCGGGAGCTACGAGCAGTACTTC
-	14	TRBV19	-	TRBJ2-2	CASTRGEGTGELFF	TGTGCCAGTACCAGGGGGGAGGGCACCGGGGAGCTGTTTTTT
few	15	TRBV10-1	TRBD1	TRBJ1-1	CASSLRGQKHTEAFF	TGCGCCAGCAGCCTCAGGGGGCAGAAACACACTGAAGCTTTCTTT